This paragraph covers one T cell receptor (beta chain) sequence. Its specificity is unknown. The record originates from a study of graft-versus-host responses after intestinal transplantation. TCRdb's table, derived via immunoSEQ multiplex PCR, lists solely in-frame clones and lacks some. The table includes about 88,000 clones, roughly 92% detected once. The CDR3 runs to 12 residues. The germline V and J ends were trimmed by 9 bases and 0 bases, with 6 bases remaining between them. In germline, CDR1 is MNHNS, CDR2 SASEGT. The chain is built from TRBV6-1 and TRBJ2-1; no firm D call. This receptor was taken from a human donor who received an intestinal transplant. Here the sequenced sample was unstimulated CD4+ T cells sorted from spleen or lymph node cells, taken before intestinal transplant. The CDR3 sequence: CASMASYNEQFF. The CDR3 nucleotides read TGTGCCAGTATGGCCTCCTACAATGAGCAGTTCTTC.